The 6 T cell receptor beta chains reported below all come from one sample, sequenced in a study of CD8+CD57+ T cells in acquired aplastic anemia. Genomic DNA constituted the template upon which TCR beta VDJ and CDR3 profiling was performed. MiXCR, run by TCRdb on the reads, gives a single entry per CDR3 protein. Here the sample spans about 190,000 distinct CDR3 sequences, approximately 50% being singletons. The source material was sorted CD4+, CD8+, or CD8+CD57+ T cells (not recorded which) from PBMCs. These receptors originate from a human donor in good health, serving as a control.

This chain uses TRBV20-1 with TRBJ2-1, with D possibly matching TRBD2 (6 bases). The germline CDR1 and CDR2 sequences are DFQATT and SNEGSKA (reference sequence). The CDR3 has 16 residues. The CDR3 DNA sequence: TGCAGCGTTGAAATACTGGCGGGATCCTTCTACAATGAGCAGTTCTTC. This codes for CSVEILAGSFYNEQFF.

This chain joins TRBV19 and TRBJ1-1; 7 bases fit TRBD1. V lost 3 bases and J lost 4; bases outside the gene matches: 5. CDR3 length: 14 residues. The germline V gene encodes CDR1 LNHDA and CDR2 SQIVND (reference sequence). CDR3 coding DNA: TGTGCCAGTAGTATCGGAAACAGGGGCACTGAAGCTTTCTTT. As protein: CASSIGNRGTEAFF. Complete variable domain (other parts from reference TRBV19 and TRBJ1-1): DGGITQSPKYLFRKEGQNVTLSCEQNLNHDAMYWYRQDPGQGLRLIYYSQIVNDFQKGDIAEGYSVSREKKESFPLTVTSAQKNPTAFYLCASSIGNRGTEAFFGQGTRLTVV.

As to this clonotype: A junction boundary mismatches the germline segment, possibly from a read error. The gene calls are TRBV7-8 and TRBJ1-1, with no clear D. Per germline, CDR1 SGHVS and CDR2 FQNEAQ. The CDR3 covers 13 residues. CDR3: CASSVALNTEAFF. The CDR3, as DNA: TGTGCCAGCAGCGTAGCCTTGAACACTGAAGCTTTCTTT.

This rearrangement joins TRBV7-8 to TRBJ1-5, with 7 positions matching TRBD1. The CDR3 length is 13 residues. Germline lookup yields CDR1 SGHVS and CDR2 FQNEAQ. V trimming: 4 bases; J trimming: 7 bases; junction bases outside the gene matches: 4. CDR3 sequence: CASSYDRDQPQHF. In DNA, the CDR3 is TGTGCCAGCAGCTACGACAGGGACCAGCCCCAGCATTTT.

The chain joins TRBV19 to TRBJ1-5, with D possibly being TRBD1 (6 bases). The germline V gene encodes CDR1 LNHDA and CDR2 SQIVND (reference sequence). The V end was cut by 4 bases, the J end by 0 bases, with 16 bases between. The CDR3 loop spans 17 amino acids. CDR3 sequence: CASSTGAQSNSNQPQHF. The CDR3 DNA reads as TGTGCCAGTAGTACAGGGGCGCAATCTAATAGCAATCAGCCCCAGCATTTT.

In this sample, this clonotype turned up many times. The chain recombines TRBV19 with TRBJ2-1, with 9 bases identical to TRBD2. Trimming at V came to 4 bases and at J to 6 bases, leaving 13 bases not matched to a gene. CDR1 is LNHDA and CDR2 is SQIVND in the germline V gene (reference sequence). The CDR3 runs to 17 residues. CDR3 protein: CASSNKGTSLAANEQFF. CDR3 DNA sequence: TGTGCCAGTAGTAACAAGGGGACTAGCTTAGCGGCCAATGAGCAGTTCTTC.